This is a list of T cell receptor beta chains from one sample in a study of cytomegalovirus exposure and HLA in healthy donors. Assay: immunoSEQ multiplex PCR; the TCRdb copy retains only in-frame clones and omits some. The sample includes roughly 200,000 clones, about 80% seen only once; the top ten take over 0.5%. The sequenced sample consisted of PBMCs. Receptors originate from a woman aged 40 to 50 in good health and CMV-seronegative. Both conserved end residues are part of each CDR3. The D gene is left open where the match is weak. Expanded clones are given a class, and other clones once, few, many or no size at all.

>TRBJ2-1|TRBV27|few|TRBD1
CASSYGSRGLYAIYNEQFF
TGTGCCAGCAGTTACGGTAGCAGGGGGTTGTATGCGATCTACAATGAGCAGTTCTTC
>TRBJ2-5|TRBV9|NA|NA
CASSVEGGGGETQYF
TGTGCCAGCAGCGTAGAAGGTGGGGGCGGGGAGACCCAGTACTTC
>TRBJ1-4|TRBV6-5|NA|TRBD1
CASSYAGTGYEKLFF
TGTGCCAGCAGTTACGCCGGGACAGGGTATGAAAAACTGTTTTTT
>TRBJ2-6|TRBV15|NA|NA
CATRLSGANVLTF
TGTGCCACTCGGTTGTCAGGGGCCAACGTCCTGACTTTC
>TRBJ2-2|TRBV7-2|NA|NA
CASSLAPGWTGELFF
TGTGCCAGCAGCTTAGCCCCGGGGTGGACCGGGGAGCTGTTTTTT
>TRBJ2-7|TRBV6-6|NA|NA
CASSYPGGDEQYF
TGTGCCAGCAGTTACCCAGGAGGGGACGAGCAGTACTTC
>TRBJ1-2|TRBV7-3|NA|NA
CASSPTGYDGYTF
TGTGCCAGCAGCCCCACAGGGTATGACGGCTACACCTTC
>TRBJ2-2|TRBV19|NA|NA
CASNPTRNTGELFF
TGTGCCAGCAACCCGACAAGGAACACCGGGGAGCTGTTTTTT
>TRBJ1-6|TRBV7-2|NA|NA
CASRMDSQAYSPLHF
TGTGCCAGCAGAATGGACAGTCAGGCCTATTCACCCCTCCACTTT
>TRBJ2-2|TRBV7-6|NA|NA
CASSPRRGESYTGELFF
TGTGCCAGCAGCCCCCGCAGGGGAGAATCCTACACCGGGGAGCTGTTTTTT
>TRBJ2-1|TRBV27|NA|TRBD1
CASRLGTASYNEQFF
TGTGCCAGCAGACTCGGGACAGCTTCCTACAATGAGCAGTTCTTC
>TRBJ2-5|TRBV7-6|NA|TRBD2
CASSPTTGRGGTQYF
TGTGCCAGCAGCCCCACGACAGGGCGGGGGGGGACCCAGTACTTC
>TRBJ2-3|TRBV27|NA|TRBD1
CASSQTGGTDTQYF
TGTGCCAGCAGTCAAACAGGGGGCACAGATACGCAGTATTTT
>TRBJ2-7|TRBV19|NA|TRBD1
CASSITTGDYEQYF
TGTGCCAGTAGTATCACCACAGGGGACTACGAGCAGTACTTC
>TRBJ1-1|TRBV19|NA|TRBD1
CASRIRTGGWTEAFF
TGTGCCAGTAGAATACGCACAGGGGGCTGGACTGAAGCTTTCTTT
>TRBJ1-1|TRBV5-1|NA|NA
CASSLDFSAPNTEAFF
TGCGCCAGCAGCTTGGACTTTAGCGCCCCGAACACTGAAGCTTTCTTT
>TRBJ1-1|TRBV6-5|NA|NA
CASSLTGNTEAFF
TGTGCCAGCAGCCTGACAGGAAACACTGAAGCTTTCTTT
>TRBJ1-1|TRBV30|once|NA
CAWGALNTEAFF
TGTGCCTGGGGAGCCCTGAACACTGAAGCTTTCTTT
>TRBJ2-7|TRBV28|NA|TRBD1
CASSSGQPVYEQYF
TGTGCCAGCAGCTCGGGACAGCCAGTCTACGAGCAGTACTTC
>TRBJ2-3|TRBV9|NA|TRBD2
CASSVSGGATTDTQYF
TGTGCCAGCAGCGTGAGCGGGGGGGCGACCACAGATACGCAGTATTTT
>TRBJ1-5|TRBV19|NA|TRBD1
CASSPRTGSWDQPQHF
TGTGCCAGTAGTCCCCGGACAGGGAGCTGGGATCAGCCCCAGCATTTT
>TRBJ1-1|TRBV28|few|NA
CASSSIGPTEAFF
TGTGCCAGCAGTTCGATCGGTCCGACTGAAGCTTTCTTT
>TRBJ1-6|TRBV18|once|NA
CASSPYDSSRGSYNSPLHF
TGTGCCAGCTCACCGTATGACAGTTCGCGGGGGTCCTATAATTCACCCCTCCACTTT
>TRBJ2-2|TRBV2|NA|NA
CASSAGTFNTGELFF
TGTGCCAGCAGTGCCGGGACTTTTAACACCGGGGAGCTGTTTTTT
>TRBJ1-3|TRBV28|NA|NA
CASSSTGSSGNTIYF
TGTGCCAGCAGTTCTACAGGGAGCTCTGGAAACACCATATATTTT
>TRBJ2-2|TRBV29-1|NA|TRBD2
CSVASTSGGGRTGELFF
TGCAGCGTTGCCTCGACTAGCGGGGGGGGTCGGACCGGGGAGCTGTTTTTT
>TRBJ1-3|TRBV18|NA|NA
CASSPSQGNTIYF
TGTGCCAGCTCACCTTCGCAGGGAAACACCATATATTTT